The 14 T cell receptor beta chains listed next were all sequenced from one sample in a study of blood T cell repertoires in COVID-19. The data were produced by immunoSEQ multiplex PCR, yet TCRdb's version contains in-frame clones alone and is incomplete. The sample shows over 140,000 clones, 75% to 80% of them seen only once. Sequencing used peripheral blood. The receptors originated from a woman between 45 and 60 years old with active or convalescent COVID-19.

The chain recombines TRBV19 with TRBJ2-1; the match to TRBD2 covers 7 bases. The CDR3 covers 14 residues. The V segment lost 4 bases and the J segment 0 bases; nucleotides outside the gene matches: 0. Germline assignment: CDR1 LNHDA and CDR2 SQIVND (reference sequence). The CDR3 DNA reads TGTGCCAGTAGTAGCGGGAGCTCCTACAATGAGCAGTTCTTC. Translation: CASSSGSSYNEQFF.

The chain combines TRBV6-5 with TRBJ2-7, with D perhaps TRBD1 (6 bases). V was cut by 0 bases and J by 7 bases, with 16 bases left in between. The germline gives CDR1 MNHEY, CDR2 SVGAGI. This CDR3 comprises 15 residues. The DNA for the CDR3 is TGTGCCAGCAGTTACTCCCCTCGGGACATGGGGGAGCAGTACTTC. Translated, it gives CASSYSPRDMGEQYF.

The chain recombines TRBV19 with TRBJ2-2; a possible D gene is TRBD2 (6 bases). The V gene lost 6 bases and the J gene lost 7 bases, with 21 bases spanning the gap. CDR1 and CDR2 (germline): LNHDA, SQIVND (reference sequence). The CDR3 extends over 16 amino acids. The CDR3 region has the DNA TGTGCCAGTAGGACCGGGTCCATGGGAGGTGGCGGGGAGCTGTTTTTT. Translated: CASRTGSMGGGGELFF.

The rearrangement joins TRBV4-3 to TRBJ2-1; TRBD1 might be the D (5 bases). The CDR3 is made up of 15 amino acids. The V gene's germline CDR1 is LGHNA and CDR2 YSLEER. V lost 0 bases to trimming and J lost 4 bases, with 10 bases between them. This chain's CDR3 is CASSQDRVLYNEQFF. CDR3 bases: TGCGCCAGCAGCCAAGACAGGGTTTTGTACAATGAGCAGTTCTTC.

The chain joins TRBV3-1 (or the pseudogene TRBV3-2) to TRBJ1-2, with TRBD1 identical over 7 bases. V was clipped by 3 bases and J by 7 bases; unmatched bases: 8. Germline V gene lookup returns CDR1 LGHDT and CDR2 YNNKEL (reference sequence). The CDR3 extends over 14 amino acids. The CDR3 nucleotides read TGTGCCAGCAGCCATCCCACGACAGGGTCTGGCTACACCTTC. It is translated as CASSHPTTGSGYTF.

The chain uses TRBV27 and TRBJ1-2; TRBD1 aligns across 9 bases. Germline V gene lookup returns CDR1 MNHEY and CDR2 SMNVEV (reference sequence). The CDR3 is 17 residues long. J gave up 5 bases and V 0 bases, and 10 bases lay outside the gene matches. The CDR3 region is CASSLSGTGSFWYGYTF. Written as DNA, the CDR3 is TGTGCCAGCAGTTTATCCGGGACAGGGAGTTTTTGGTATGGCTACACCTTC.

The CDR3 loop is CASSPGQPYYGYTF. The CDR3 nucleotides are TGTGCCAGCAGCCCAGGACAGCCTTACTATGGCTACACCTTC. The V and J genes are TRBV7-2 and TRBJ1-2, with D possibly TRBD1 on 6 matching bases. V dropped 5 bases and J dropped 3 bases, with 13 bases sitting between them. Germline values: CDR1 SGHTA, CDR2 FQGNSA. The CDR3 is 14 amino acids.

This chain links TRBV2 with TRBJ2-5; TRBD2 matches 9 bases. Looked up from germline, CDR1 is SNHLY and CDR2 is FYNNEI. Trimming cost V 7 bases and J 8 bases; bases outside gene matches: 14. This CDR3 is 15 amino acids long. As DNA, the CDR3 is TGTGCCAGCATGAGGCGGGGGGGCGCCGGGGAAACCCAGTACTTC. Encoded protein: CASMRRGGAGETQYF. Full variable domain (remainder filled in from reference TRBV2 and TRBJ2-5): EPEVTQTPSHQVTQMGQEVILRCVPISNHLYFYWYRQILGQKVEFLVSFYNNEISEKSEIFDDQFSVERPDGSNFTLKIRSTKLEDSAMYFCASMRRGGAGETQYFGPGTRLLVL.

The CDR3 DNA is TGCAGCGTTCGTCTAGCGGGAAACAATGAGCAGTTCTTC. This translates into CSVRLAGNNEQFF. The rearrangement joins TRBV29-1 to TRBJ2-1, with 9 bases identical to TRBD2. This CDR3 contains 13 residues. The J segment lost 5 bases and the V segment lost 5 bases, leaving 4 bases of the junction unmatched. From germline, CDR1 is SQVTM and CDR2 ANQGSEA.

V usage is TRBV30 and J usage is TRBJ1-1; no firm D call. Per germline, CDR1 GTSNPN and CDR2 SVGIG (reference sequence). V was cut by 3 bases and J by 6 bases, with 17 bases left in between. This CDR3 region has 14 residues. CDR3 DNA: TGTGCCTGGAGCGAGTTTGCGCCAGCGCCTGAAGCTTTCTTT. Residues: CAWSEFAPAPEAFF.

The CDR3 sequence is CARREWGHNTQETQYF. The CDR3 bases are TGTGCCAGAAGAGAGTGGGGACACAATACCCAAGAGACCCAGTACTTC. The gene calls are TRBV5-3 and TRBJ2-5; D possibly corresponds to TRBD1 (6 bases). TRBV5-3 is annotated as an ORF whose role is uncertain. V lost 5 bases and J 1 base, leaving 18 bases between the germline ends. The CDR3 consists of 16 residues.

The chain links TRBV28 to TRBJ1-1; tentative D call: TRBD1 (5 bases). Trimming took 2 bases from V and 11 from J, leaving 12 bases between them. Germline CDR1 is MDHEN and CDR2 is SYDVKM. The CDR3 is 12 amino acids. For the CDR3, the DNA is TGTGCCAGCAGTTTAGGCCAGGGATCGGCTTTCTTT. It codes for CASSLGQGSAFF.

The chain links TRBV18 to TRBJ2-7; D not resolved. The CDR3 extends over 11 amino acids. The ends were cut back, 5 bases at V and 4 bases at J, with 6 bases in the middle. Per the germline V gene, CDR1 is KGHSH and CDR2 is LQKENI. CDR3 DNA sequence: TGTGCCAGCTCAACAGATTACGAGCAGTACTTC. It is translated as CASSTDYEQYF.

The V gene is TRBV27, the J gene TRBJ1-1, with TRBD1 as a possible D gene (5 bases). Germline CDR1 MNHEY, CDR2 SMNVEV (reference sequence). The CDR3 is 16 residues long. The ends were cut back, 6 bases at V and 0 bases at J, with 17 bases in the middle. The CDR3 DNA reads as TGTGCCAGCAGCCTACAGGTCGCCCGGATGAACACTGAAGCTTTCTTT. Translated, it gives CASSLQVARMNTEAFF.